Included here is one TCR beta chain sequence, with context. The sample, 7.5 to 10 milliliters of peripheral blood, was drawn from each donor. Whenever a sample was processed, at least 6 million PBMCs were isolated. Together with a sample-barcoded 5' primer, a J-beta primer mix was included in a second PCR lasting about 7 to 12 cycles. The authors tagged each cDNA molecule using a template-switch adaptor with 12 random nucleotides. TCRdb independently ran MiXCR on the 5' RACE reads; one entry per CDR3 protein. The top ten clones hold approximately 20% of a sample with some 1 million distinct CDR3 sequences, 45% of them seen once. Trimming took off 3 bases at V and 10 bases at J, with 13 bases between the two ends. This CDR3 is built from 13 residues. This record belongs to a study of blood T cells in healthy people across ages. Study as a whole: In model experiments, template switching was able to capture about one barcoded beta molecule for every two T cells that were present.

The sequence was obtained from a woman aged 55-70 years in good health. This sequence joins TRBV12-3 or TRBV12-4 and TRBJ2-1; tentatively, D is TRBD1 (5 bases). The sequencing sample was made of blood. This chain's CDR3 is CASSFTGSYEQFF. The CDR3, as DNA: TGTGCCAGCAGTTTTACAGGATCCTACGAGCAGTTCTTC.